The T cell receptor beta chain under discussion was sequenced for a study of blood T cell repertoires in COVID-19. Study information: Sites in the United States, Italy and Spain provided acute and convalescent COVID-19 samples. PBMCs, B-cell-depleted T cells, or T cells provided the cDNA or gDNA that made up the material.

Patients from Seattle were sampled longitudinally, starting during active infection. Original processing methods: Reference gene primer amplification gave estimated nucleated cell counts. Here immunoSEQ multiplex PCR was the method, and the copy in TCRdb shows in-frame clones only, minus some. The D gene and trimming were derived from the DNA, and the V and J assignments and clone size from that table. Here the sample spans about 160,000 clones, more than 75% being singletons. The sequenced sample consisted of peripheral blood. The receptor's source is a woman in her sixties or seventies with COVID-19, enrolled during active disease.

The CDR3 protein is CASSYRIGGRADTQYF. CDR3 sequence (DNA): TGTGCCAGCAGTTACAGGATCGGGGGGCGGGCCGATACGCAGTATTTT. The V gene is TRBV7-2, the J gene TRBJ2-3, with D maybe TRBD2 (7 bases). CDR1 and CDR2 from the germline V gene are SGHTA and FQGNSA. This CDR3 is 16 amino acids long. Trimming shortened V by 6 bases and J by 6 bases, and 22 bases separated the two germline ends.